One and the same sample provided the 24 T cell receptor beta chains below, sequenced in a study of T cell responses to AZD1222 COVID-19 vaccine. TCRdb's table, derived via immunoSEQ multiplex PCR, lists solely in-frame clones and lacks some. The sample has about 120,000 clones; roughly nine tenths are singletons. This specimen consisted of peripheral blood, obtained 28 days after the second AZD1222 dose. The receptors come from an adult who received the AZD1222 COVID-19 vaccine.

This chain joins TRBV29-1 and TRBJ2-7, with 8 nucleotides matching TRBD1. J was trimmed by 6 bases and V by 5 bases; bases with no gene match: 6. The length of the CDR3 is 12 residues. Germline V gives CDR1 SQVTM, CDR2 ANQGSEA. The CDR3 coding sequence is TGCAGCGTTTCAGGGGACAGGATCGAGCAGTACTTC. Its protein product is CSVSGDRIEQYF.

This rearrangement joins TRBV6-5 to TRBJ1-1, with no clear D. Deletions cut 2 bases from V and 5 bases from J, with 12 bases between. Germline lookup yields CDR1 MNHEY and CDR2 SVGAGI. CDR3 length equals 14 residues. The CDR3 is CASSYEGQATEAFF. CDR3 DNA: TGTGCCAGCAGTTACGAAGGCCAGGCGACTGAAGCTTTCTTT.

J is TRBJ1-4 and V is TRBV28; no clear D gene. V lost 7 bases, J lost 4 bases, and 16 bases lay in between. The CDR3 runs 15 residues. The germline gives CDR1 MDHEN, CDR2 SYDVKM. The CDR3, as DNA: TGTGCCAGCACCCCAGGAGGGAGTAGTAATGAAAAACTGTTTTTT. This sequence encodes CASTPGGSSNEKLFF.

A few counts support this clone. J is TRBJ2-1 and V is TRBV4-3; D tentatively fits TRBD1 or TRBD2 (5 bases each). V was shortened by 3 bases and J by 10 bases, with 10 bases between the two germline ends. The V gene's germline CDR1 is LGHNA and CDR2 YSLEER. This CDR3 comprises 12 residues. The CDR3 region is CASSQGTFEQFF. CDR3 sequence (DNA): TGCGCCAGCAGCCAGGGGACCTTCGAGCAGTTCTTC.

This chain uses TRBV19 with TRBJ1-5; D perhaps matches TRBD1 (5 bases). Germline V lookup: CDR1 LNHDA, CDR2 SQIVND (reference sequence). CDR3 length equals 12 residues. V was clipped by 4 bases and J by 5 bases, with 6 bases between them. The CDR3 loop is CASSTRDQPQHF. CDR3 in DNA: TGTGCCAGTAGTACCAGGGATCAGCCCCAGCATTTT.

The chain uses TRBV7-2 and TRBJ1-2; TRBD1 matches 10 bases. After removal of 3 bases from V and 6 bases from J, the junction contained 10 bases not matched to a gene. The CDR3 is made up of 16 amino acids. Germline-derived CDR1 and CDR2 are SGHTA and FQGNSA. CDR3 sequence: CASSFAVTGGIDGYTF. The CDR3 nucleotides are TGTGCCAGCAGCTTCGCAGTGACAGGGGGCATTGATGGCTACACCTTC.

This clone was counted between two and nine times. V gene TRBV28 combines with J gene TRBJ1-2; no firm D call. Trimming took 4 bases from V and 1 from J, leaving 7 bases between them. CDR1 is MDHEN, CDR2 SYDVKM, per germline. The CDR3 loop spans 13 amino acids. The CDR3 bases are TGTGCCAGCAGTTGGACCCATAACTATGGCTACACCTTC. Translated: CASSWTHNYGYTF.

The V gene is TRBV6-2 or TRBV6-3, the J gene TRBJ2-3, with D tentatively TRBD2 (6 bases). The germline gives CDR1 MNHEY, CDR2 SVGEGT. The CDR3 covers 14 residues. With 4 bases removed from V and 6 bases from J, the gap between germline ends came to 14 bases. The CDR3 DNA is TGTGCCAGCAGTTCGTTCGCGGGGAAGGATACGCAGTATTTT. Amino acid sequence: CASSSFAGKDTQYF.

J is TRBJ1-3 and V is TRBV3-1 (or the pseudogene TRBV3-2); TRBD1 might be the D (5 bases). From germline, CDR1 is LGHDT and CDR2 YNNKEL (reference sequence). This CDR3 has 14 residues. V lost 10 bases and J 0 bases, leaving 13 bases between the germline ends. The CDR3 DNA sequence: TGTGCCACGTCTTTCGACAGCTCTGGAAACACCATATATTTT. Protein sequence: CATSFDSSGNTIYF.

This clone was seen only once. The chain is built from TRBV30 and TRBJ2-1, with TRBD2 identical over 14 bases. Per germline, CDR1 GTSNPN and CDR2 SVGIG (reference sequence). The J segment lost 7 bases and the V segment lost 7 bases, leaving 6 bases of the junction unmatched. There are 14 residues in the CDR3. The CDR3 nucleotides are TGTGCCTTCAGACTAGCGGGGGGGTTTAATGAGCAGTTCTTC. It is translated as CAFRLAGGFNEQFF.

This clone was detected a few times. This chain joins TRBV7-6 and TRBJ1-1; D is undetermined. Germline lookup yields CDR1 SGHVS and CDR2 FNYEAQ. V lost 3 bases and J lost 1, with 12 bases in between. The CDR3 is 15 residues long. This CDR3 reads CASSFEGKRNTEAFF. Here the CDR3 DNA reads TGTGCCAGCAGCTTTGAAGGGAAAAGGAACACTGAAGCTTTCTTT.

The gene calls are TRBV11-2 and TRBJ2-1; 11 bases map to TRBD2. The CDR3 sequence is 14 residues long. Germline CDR1 is SGHAT and CDR2 is FQNNGV. The V gene end was trimmed by 5 bases and the J gene end by 6 bases; junction bases not matched to a gene: 3. The CDR3 DNA reads TGTGCCAGCAGCGCGACTAGCGGGGTCAATGAGCAGTTCTTC. Amino acids: CASSATSGVNEQFF.

The rearrangement links TRBV7-3 to TRBJ2-7; 7 bases agree with TRBD1. Germline-derived CDR1 and CDR2 are SGHTA and FQGTGA. The CDR3 is 14 residues long. With 5 bases clipped from V and 7 bases from J, the junction kept 11 bases outside the gene matches. The CDR3 DNA is TGTGCCAGCAGCATGACAGGGATTGGGGGTGAGCAGTACTTC. Translated, it gives CASSMTGIGGEQYF. The whole variable domain, filled in from reference TRBV7-3 and TRBJ2-7, reads GAGVSQTPSNKVTEKGKYVELRCDPISGHTALYWYRQSLGQGPEFLIYFQGTGAADDSGLPNDRFFAVRPEGSVSTLKIQRTERGDSAVYLCASSMTGIGGEQYFGPGTRLTVT.

This chain links TRBV24-1 with TRBJ1-2; 8 bases are a match to TRBD1. There are 14 residues in the CDR3. Trimming took 4 bases from V and 7 from J; bases not matched to a gene: 7. Germline V gives CDR1 KGHDR, CDR2 SFDVKD. CDR3 nucleotide sequence: TGTGCCACCAGTGACCTACCAGGGGGCTCTGGCTACACCTTC. It encodes CATSDLPGGSGYTF.

The V call is TRBV24-1, the J call TRBJ1-4; the match to TRBD1 covers 9 bases. CDR1 and CDR2 (germline): KGHDR, SFDVKD. V lost 3 bases, J lost 7 bases, and 5 bases stayed unmatched. The CDR3 loop spans 15 amino acids. The CDR3: CATSDGTGFGEKLFF. The CDR3 bases are TGTGCCACCAGTGATGGGACAGGGTTTGGTGAAAAACTGTTTTTT.

V usage is TRBV14 and J usage is TRBJ1-4; D may be TRBD1 (6 bases). V was pared by 3 bases and J by 0 bases, with 8 bases between. The CDR3 contains 15 residues. In germline, CDR1 is SGHDN, CDR2 FVKESK. The CDR3 sequence: CASSQAGATNEKLFF. In DNA, the CDR3 is TGTGCCAGCAGCCAGGCAGGGGCAACTAATGAAAAACTGTTTTTT.

This clone was seen a single time. The chain recombines TRBV21-1 with TRBJ1-6. TRBV21-1 is flagged as a pseudogene. This CDR3 region has 15 residues. The CDR3 DNA reads TGTGCCAGCAGCAAAGCCGGGGGGCAAATAGGACCCCTCCACTTT. Translating it yields CASSKAGGQIGPLHF.

V and J are TRBV3-1 (or the pseudogene TRBV3-2) and TRBJ1-5; possibly TRBD1 for D (6 bases). Germline V gene data show CDR1 as LGHDT and CDR2 as YNNKEL (reference sequence). The V and J ends lost 5 bases and 8 bases respectively, with 19 bases between them. This CDR3 is built from 15 residues. The CDR3 bases are TGTGCCAGCAGCTCTTCCGGGACACCCCTTGAGCCCCAGCATTTT. This gives the protein CASSSSGTPLEPQHF.

This chain connects TRBV7-9 to TRBJ1-1; 7 positions agree with TRBD1. The CDR3 runs 16 residues. Germline lookup yields CDR1 SEHNR and CDR2 FQNEAQ (reference sequence). Unmatched junction bases numbered 15, after V lost 5 bases and J lost 6 bases. The CDR3 DNA is TGTGCCAGCAGCCACGACCCGGGACAGCGAATGGCTGAAGCTTTCTTT. The encoded protein is CASSHDPGQRMAEAFF.

CDR3 amino acids: CASSQGSGKNSYEQYF. DNA for the CDR3: TGCGCCAGCAGCCAAGGATCAGGGAAAAACTCCTACGAGCAGTACTTC. The genes are TRBV4-3 and TRBJ2-7, with a possible D match to TRBD1 (5 bases). Germline V gene data show CDR1 as LGHNA and CDR2 as YSLEER. Trimming took off 1 base at V and 0 bases at J, with 13 bases between the two ends. CDR3 length: 16 amino acids.

This chain joins TRBV19 and TRBJ2-3; D is undetermined. This CDR3 region has 18 residues. Germline V gives CDR1 LNHDA, CDR2 SQIVND (reference sequence). V dropped 7 bases and J dropped 3 bases, with 26 bases sitting between them. The CDR3 sequence: CASTLFAVDHRRTDTQYF. Written as DNA, the CDR3 is TGTGCCAGTACTCTATTCGCGGTCGACCACCGGCGGACAGATACGCAGTATTTT.

The chain is built from TRBV2 and TRBJ1-5; D is unclear. The V end was cut by 8 bases, the J end by 0 bases, with 17 bases between. In germline, CDR1 is SNHLY, CDR2 FYNNEI. There are 16 residues in the CDR3. The CDR3 spells CASGGDSGSSNQPQHF. The CDR3 DNA reads TGTGCCAGCGGAGGAGATTCGGGGAGTAGCAATCAGCCCCAGCATTTT.

The chain carries TRBV18 and TRBJ1-3, with no clear D. CDR3 length equals 16 residues. Germline V gives CDR1 KGHSH, CDR2 LQKENI. With 4 bases removed from V and 0 bases from J, the gap between germline ends came to 13 bases. CDR3 nucleotide sequence: TGTGCCAGCTCACTGTTGCGCGATACCTCTGGAAACACCATATATTTT. The encoded protein is CASSLLRDTSGNTIYF. The full variable domain, its missing parts supplied by reference TRBV18 and TRBJ1-3, is NAGVMQNPRHLVRRRGQEARLRCSPMKGHSHVYWYRQLPEEGLKFMVYLQKENIIDESGMPKERFSAEFPKEGPSILRIQQVVRGDSAAYFCASSLLRDTSGNTIYFGEGSWLTVV.

The chain carries TRBV16 and TRBJ2-5; D remains unclear. Germline lookup yields CDR1 KGHSY and CDR2 FQNENV. This CDR3 has 13 residues. V lost 7 bases and J 2 bases, leaving 11 bases between the germline ends. CDR3 sequence reads: CASTRRPQETQYF. The DNA of the CDR3 is TGTGCCAGCACCCGGCGGCCTCAAGAGACCCAGTACTTC.